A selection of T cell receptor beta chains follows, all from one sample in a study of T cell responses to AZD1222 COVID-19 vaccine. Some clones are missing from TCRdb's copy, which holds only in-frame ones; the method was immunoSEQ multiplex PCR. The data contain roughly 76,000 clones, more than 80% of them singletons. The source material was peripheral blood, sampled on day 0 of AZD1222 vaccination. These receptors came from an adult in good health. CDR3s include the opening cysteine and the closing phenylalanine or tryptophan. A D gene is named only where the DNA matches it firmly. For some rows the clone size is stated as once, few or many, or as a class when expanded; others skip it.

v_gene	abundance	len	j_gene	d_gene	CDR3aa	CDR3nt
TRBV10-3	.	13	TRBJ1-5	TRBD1	CAIRGQGTQPQHF	TGTGCCATCAGGGGACAGGGAACTCAGCCCCAGCATTTT
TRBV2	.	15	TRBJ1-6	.	CASRSSRAGGSPLHF	TGTGCCAGCAGATCTTCTAGGGCCGGCGGTTCACCCCTCCACTTT
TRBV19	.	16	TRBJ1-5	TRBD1	CASRRTGEYSNQPQHF	TGTGCCAGTAGGCGGACAGGGGAGTATAGCAATCAGCCCCAGCATTTT
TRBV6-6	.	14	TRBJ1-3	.	CASSIGFSGNTIYF	TGTGCCAGCAGCATCGGATTCTCTGGAAACACCATATATTTT
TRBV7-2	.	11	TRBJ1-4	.	CASSLGLGLFF	TGTGCCAGCAGCTTAGGGCTGGGACTGTTTTTT
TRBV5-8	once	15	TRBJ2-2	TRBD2	CASSYGTMNTGELFF	TGTGCCAGCAGCTATGGGACTATGAACACCGGGGAGCTGTTTTTT
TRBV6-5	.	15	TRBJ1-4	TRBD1	CASTEGGSTNEKLFF	TGTGCCAGCACCGAAGGGGGCTCTACTAATGAAAAACTGTTTTTT
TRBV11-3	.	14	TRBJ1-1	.	CASSLGGVFGEAFF	TGTGCCAGCAGCTTAGGTGGGGTTTTTGGTGAAGCTTTCTTT
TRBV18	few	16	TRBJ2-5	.	CASSPFRSGKQETQYF	TGTGCCAGCTCACCATTTAGGTCGGGGAAACAAGAGACCCAGTACTTC
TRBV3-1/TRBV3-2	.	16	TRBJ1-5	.	CASSQEGTGNNQPQHF	TGTGCCAGCAGCCAAGAGGGTACAGGGAACAATCAGCCCCAGCATTTT
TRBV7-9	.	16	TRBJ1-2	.	CASSLNARVTNYGYTF	TGTGCCAGCAGCTTAAACGCTAGGGTGACGAACTATGGCTACACCTTC
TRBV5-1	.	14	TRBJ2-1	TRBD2	CASSWTSGSNEQFF	TGCGCCAGCAGCTGGACTAGCGGGAGTAATGAGCAGTTCTTC
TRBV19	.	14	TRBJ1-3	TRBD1	CASRRTGRENTIYF	TGTGCCAGTAGGCGGACAGGGAGAGAAAACACCATATATTTT
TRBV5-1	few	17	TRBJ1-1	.	CASSPNFGEGDNTEAFF	TGCGCCAGCAGCCCGAATTTTGGTGAGGGGGATAACACTGAAGCTTTCTTT
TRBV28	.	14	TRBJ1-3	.	CASRRGTIGNTIYF	TGTGCCAGCAGGAGGGGGACTATCGGAAACACCATATATTTT
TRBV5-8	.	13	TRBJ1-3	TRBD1	CASHDRVVDTIYF	TGTGCCAGCCACGACAGGGTGGTGGACACCATATATTTT
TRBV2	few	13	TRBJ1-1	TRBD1	CASSEAGTGSAFF	TGTGCCAGCAGTGAAGCGGGGACAGGGTCAGCTTTCTTT
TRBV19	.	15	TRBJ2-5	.	CASTITGDHQETQYF	TGTGCCAGTACCATTACGGGGGATCACCAAGAGACCCAGTACTTC
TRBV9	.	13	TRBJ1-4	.	CASSSRQHEKLFF	TGTGCCAGCAGCTCCCGACAGCACGAAAAACTGTTTTTT
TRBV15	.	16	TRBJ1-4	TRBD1	CATSSPPTGSNEKLFF	TGTGCCACCAGCAGTCCCCCGACAGGGTCTAATGAAAAACTGTTTTTT
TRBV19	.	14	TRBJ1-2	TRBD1	CASSVGTANYGYTF	TGTGCCAGTAGTGTCGGGACAGCTAACTATGGCTACACCTTC
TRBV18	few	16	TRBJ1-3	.	CASSTRATASGNTIYF	TGTGCCAGCTCTACCAGGGCGACAGCCTCTGGAAACACCATATATTTT
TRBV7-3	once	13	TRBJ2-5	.	CASVGIYQETQYF	TGTGCCAGCGTTGGGATTTACCAAGAGACCCAGTACTTC
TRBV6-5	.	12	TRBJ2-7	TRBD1	CASRQGAYEQYF	TGTGCCAGCAGGCAGGGGGCTTACGAGCAGTACTTC
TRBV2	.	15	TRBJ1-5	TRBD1	CASRTDRGGGQPQHF	TGTGCCAGCAGGACGGACAGGGGAGGCGGTCAGCCCCAGCATTTT
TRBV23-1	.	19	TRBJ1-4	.	CASSQSVFKAGNSNEKLFF	TGCGCCAGCAGTCAATCAGTGTTTAAGGCCGGAAATTCTAATGAAAAACTGTTTTTT
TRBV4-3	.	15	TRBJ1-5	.	CASSQVASGHQPQHF	TGCGCCAGCAGCCAAGTGGCTTCGGGTCATCAGCCCCAGCATTTT
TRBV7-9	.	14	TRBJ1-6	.	CASSRDGLASPLHF	TGTGCCAGCAGCCGAGATGGGTTGGCTTCACCCCTCCACTTT
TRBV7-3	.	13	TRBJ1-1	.	CASSLSSQTEAFF	TGTGCCAGCAGCTTATCGTCTCAGACTGAAGCTTTCTTT
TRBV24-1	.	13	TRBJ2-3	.	CATRQSPTDTQYF	TGTGCCACCAGACAGTCTCCCACAGATACGCAGTATTTT
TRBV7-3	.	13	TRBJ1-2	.	CASSLVEGRGYTF	TGTGCCAGCAGCTTGGTGGAGGGGAGAGGCTACACCTTC
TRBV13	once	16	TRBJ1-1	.	CASSLLMGLGNTEAFF	TGTGCCAGCAGCTTATTGATGGGTTTAGGGAACACTGAAGCTTTCTTT
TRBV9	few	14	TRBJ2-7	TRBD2	CASSVGGREYEQYF	TGTGCCAGCAGCGTCGGCGGGAGAGAATACGAGCAGTACTTC
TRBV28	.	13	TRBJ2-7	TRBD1	CAILWTGGNEQYF	TGTGCCATCCTTTGGACAGGGGGCAACGAGCAGTACTTC
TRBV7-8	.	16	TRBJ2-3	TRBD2	CASSLELAGNTDTQYF	TGTGCCAGCAGCTTAGAACTAGCGGGGAACACAGATACGCAGTATTTT
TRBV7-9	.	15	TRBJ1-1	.	CASLPSGSTNTEAFF	TGTGCCAGCCTGCCTAGTGGCAGTACCAACACTGAAGCTTTCTTT
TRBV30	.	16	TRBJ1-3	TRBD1	CAWYRDRVFSGNTIYF	TGTGCCTGGTACCGGGACAGGGTTTTCTCTGGAAACACCATATATTTT
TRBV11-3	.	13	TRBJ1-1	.	CASSFRGNTEAFF	TGTGCCAGCAGCTTTCGGGGGAACACTGAAGCTTTCTTT
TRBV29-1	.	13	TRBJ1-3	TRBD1	CSVDAGQGNTIYF	TGCAGCGTTGATGCGGGACAGGGAAACACCATATATTTT
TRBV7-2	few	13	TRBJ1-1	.	CASSLAGESGAFF	TGTGCCAGCAGCTTAGCTGGGGAATCTGGAGCTTTCTTT
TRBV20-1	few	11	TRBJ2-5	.	CSSQAQETQYF	TGCAGCTCTCAGGCCCAAGAGACCCAGTACTTC
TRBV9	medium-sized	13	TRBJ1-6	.	CASSVGRSSPLHF	TGTGCCAGCAGCGTAGGAAGGAGTTCACCCCTCCACTTT
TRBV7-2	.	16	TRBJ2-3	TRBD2	CASSPRTSGSADTQYF	TGTGCCAGCAGCCCGCGGACTAGCGGGAGCGCAGATACGCAGTATTTT
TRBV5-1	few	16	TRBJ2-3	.	CASSLSGRTSTDTQYF	TGCGCCAGCAGCTTGTCCGGGAGAACTAGCACAGATACGCAGTATTTT
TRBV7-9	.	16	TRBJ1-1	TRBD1	CASRPPGTEKNTEAFF	TGTGCCAGCAGACCTCCGGGGACAGAAAAGAACACTGAAGCTTTCTTT